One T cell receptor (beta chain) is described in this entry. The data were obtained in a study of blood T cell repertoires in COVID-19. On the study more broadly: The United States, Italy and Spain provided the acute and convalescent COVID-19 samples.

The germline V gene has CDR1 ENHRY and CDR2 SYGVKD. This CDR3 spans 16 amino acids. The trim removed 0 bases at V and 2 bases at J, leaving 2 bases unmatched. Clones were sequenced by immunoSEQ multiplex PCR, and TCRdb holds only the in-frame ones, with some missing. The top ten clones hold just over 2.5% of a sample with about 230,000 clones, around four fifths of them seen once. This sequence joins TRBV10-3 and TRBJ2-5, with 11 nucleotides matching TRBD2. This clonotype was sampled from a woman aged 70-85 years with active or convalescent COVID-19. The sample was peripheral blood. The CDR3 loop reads CAISESGTSGQETQYF. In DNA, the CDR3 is TGTGCCATCAGTGAGTCGGGGACTAGCGGACAAGAGACCCAGTACTTC.